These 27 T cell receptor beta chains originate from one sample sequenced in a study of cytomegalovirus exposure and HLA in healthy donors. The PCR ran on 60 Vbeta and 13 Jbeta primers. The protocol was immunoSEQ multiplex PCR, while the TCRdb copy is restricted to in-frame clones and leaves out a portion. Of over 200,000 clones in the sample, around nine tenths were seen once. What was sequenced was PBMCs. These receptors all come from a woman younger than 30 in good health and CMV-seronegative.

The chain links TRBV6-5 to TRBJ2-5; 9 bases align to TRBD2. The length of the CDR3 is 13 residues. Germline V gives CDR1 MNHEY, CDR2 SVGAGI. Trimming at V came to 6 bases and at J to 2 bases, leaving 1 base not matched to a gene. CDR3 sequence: CASRLAGQETQYF. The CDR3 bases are TGTGCCAGCAGACTAGCGGGTCAAGAGACCCAGTACTTC.

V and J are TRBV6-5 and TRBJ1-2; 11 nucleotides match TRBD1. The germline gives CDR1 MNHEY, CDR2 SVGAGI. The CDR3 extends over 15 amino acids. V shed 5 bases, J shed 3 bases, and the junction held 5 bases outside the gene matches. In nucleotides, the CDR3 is TGTGCCAGCAGTCGAGGACAGGGGGCTCACTATGGCTACACCTTC. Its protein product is CASSRGQGAHYGYTF.

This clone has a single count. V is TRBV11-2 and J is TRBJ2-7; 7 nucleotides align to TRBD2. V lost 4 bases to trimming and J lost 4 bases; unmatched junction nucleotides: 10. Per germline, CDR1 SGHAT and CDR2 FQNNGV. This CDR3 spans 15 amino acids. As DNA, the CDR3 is TGTGCCAGCAGCTCGGGGCGGGAGCTCTTGTACGAGCAGTACTTC. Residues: CASSSGRELLYEQYF.

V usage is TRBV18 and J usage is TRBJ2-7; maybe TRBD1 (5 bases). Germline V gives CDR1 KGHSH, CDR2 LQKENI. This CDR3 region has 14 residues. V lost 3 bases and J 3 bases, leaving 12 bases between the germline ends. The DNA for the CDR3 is TGTGCCAGCTCACCGACAGACCTCATCTACGAGCAGTACTTC. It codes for CASSPTDLIYEQYF.

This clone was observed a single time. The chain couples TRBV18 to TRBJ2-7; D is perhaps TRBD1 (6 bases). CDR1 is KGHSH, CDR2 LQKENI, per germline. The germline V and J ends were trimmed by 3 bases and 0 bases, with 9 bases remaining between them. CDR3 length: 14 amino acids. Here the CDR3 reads CASSPTTGSYEQYF. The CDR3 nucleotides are TGTGCCAGCTCACCCACGACAGGCTCCTACGAGCAGTACTTC.

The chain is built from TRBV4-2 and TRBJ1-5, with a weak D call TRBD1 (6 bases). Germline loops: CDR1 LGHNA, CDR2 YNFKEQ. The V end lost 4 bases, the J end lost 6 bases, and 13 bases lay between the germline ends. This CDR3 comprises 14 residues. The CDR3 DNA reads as TGTGCCAGCAGCCCAGGGGCGTCCAGTCAGCCCCAGCATTTT. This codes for CASSPGASSQPQHF.

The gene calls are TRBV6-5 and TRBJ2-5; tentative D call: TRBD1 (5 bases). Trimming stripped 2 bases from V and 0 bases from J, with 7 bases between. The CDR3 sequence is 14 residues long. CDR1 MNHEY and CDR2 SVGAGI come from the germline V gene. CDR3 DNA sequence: TGTGCCAGCAGTTACACAGGAAACCAAGAGACCCAGTACTTC. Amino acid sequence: CASSYTGNQETQYF.

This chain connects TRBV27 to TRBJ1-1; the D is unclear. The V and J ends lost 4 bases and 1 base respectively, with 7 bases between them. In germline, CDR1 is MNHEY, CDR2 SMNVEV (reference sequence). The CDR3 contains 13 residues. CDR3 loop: CASSYSENTEAFF. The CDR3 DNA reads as TGTGCCAGCAGTTATTCAGAGAACACTGAAGCTTTCTTT.

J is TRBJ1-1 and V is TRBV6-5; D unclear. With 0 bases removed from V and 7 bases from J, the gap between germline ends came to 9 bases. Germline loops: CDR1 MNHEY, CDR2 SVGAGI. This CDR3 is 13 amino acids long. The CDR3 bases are TGTGCCAGCAGTTACTCGGAGGGCTTTGAAGCTTTCTTT. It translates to CASSYSEGFEAFF.

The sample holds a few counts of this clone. The CDR3 is CASSYSPGVTEAFF. The CDR3 region has the DNA TGTGCCAGCAGTTACTCCCCAGGGGTCACTGAAGCTTTCTTT. The chain recombines TRBV6-5 with TRBJ1-1; perhaps TRBD1 as D (6 bases). The CDR3 contains 14 residues. Trimming took 0 bases from V and 4 from J, leaving 9 bases between them. Germline-derived CDR1 and CDR2 are MNHEY and SVGAGI.

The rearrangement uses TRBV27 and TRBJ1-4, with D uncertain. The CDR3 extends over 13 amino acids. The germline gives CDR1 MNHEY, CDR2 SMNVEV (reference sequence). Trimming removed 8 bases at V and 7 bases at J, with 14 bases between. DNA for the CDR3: TGTGCCAGCGGTTCTCTGCTTAGTGAAAAACTGTTTTTT. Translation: CASGSLLSEKLFF.

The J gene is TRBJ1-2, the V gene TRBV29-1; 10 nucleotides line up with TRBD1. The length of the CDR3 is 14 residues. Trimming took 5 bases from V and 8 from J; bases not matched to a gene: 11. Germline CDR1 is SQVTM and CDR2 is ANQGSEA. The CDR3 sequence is CSVSIRDRGIGYTF. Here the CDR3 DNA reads TGCAGCGTTTCCATCCGGGACAGGGGAATAGGCTACACCTTC. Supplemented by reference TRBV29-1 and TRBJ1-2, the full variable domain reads SAVISQKPSRDICQRGTSLTIQCQVDSQVTMMFWYRQQPGQSLTLIATANQGSEATYESGFVIDKFPISRPNLTFSTLTVSNMSPEDSSIYLCSVSIRDRGIGYTFGSGTRLTVV.

The CDR3 loop reads CASSLLRVSNTGELFF. CDR3 coding DNA: TGTGCCAGCAGTTTATTGAGGGTATCGAACACCGGGGAGCTGTTTTTT. The gene calls are TRBV27 and TRBJ2-2; D perhaps matches TRBD2 (5 bases). In germline, CDR1 is MNHEY, CDR2 SMNVEV (reference sequence). With 1 base removed from V and 0 bases from J, the gap between germline ends came to 9 bases. CDR3 length: 16 residues.

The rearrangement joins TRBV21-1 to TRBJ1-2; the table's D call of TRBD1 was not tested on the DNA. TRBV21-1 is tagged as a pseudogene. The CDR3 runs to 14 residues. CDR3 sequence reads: CASSHLHRESGYTF. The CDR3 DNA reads TGTGCCAGCAGCCACCTTCACAGGGAAAGTGGCTACACCTTC.

The CDR3, as DNA: TGTGCCAGCAGTCAACAGGGAGATACGCAGTATTTT. Its protein is CASSQQGDTQYF. The chain recombines TRBV6-5 with TRBJ2-3; D may be TRBD1 (6 bases). Trimming shortened V by 5 bases and J by 5 bases, and 8 bases separated the two germline ends. The CDR3 covers 12 residues. CDR1 is MNHEY and CDR2 is SVGAGI in the germline V gene.

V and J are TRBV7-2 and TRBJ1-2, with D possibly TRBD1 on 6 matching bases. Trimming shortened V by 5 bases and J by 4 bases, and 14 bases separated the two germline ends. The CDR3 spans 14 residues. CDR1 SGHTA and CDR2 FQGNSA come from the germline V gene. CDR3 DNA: TGTGCCAGCAGCGAGGGGGGGAAGTTCTATGGCTACACCTTC. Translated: CASSEGGKFYGYTF.

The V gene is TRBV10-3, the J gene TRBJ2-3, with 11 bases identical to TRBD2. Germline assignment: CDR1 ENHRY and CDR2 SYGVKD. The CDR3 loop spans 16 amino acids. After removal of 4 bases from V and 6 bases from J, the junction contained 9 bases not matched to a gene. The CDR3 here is CAISGTSGRGRDTQYF. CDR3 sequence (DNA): TGTGCCATCAGTGGGACTAGCGGGCGGGGTAGGGATACGCAGTATTTT.

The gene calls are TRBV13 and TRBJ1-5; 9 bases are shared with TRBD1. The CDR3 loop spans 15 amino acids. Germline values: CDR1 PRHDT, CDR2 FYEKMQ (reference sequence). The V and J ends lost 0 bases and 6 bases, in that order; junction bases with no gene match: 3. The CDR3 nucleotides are TGTGCCAGCAGCTTAGGAGGACAGGGGATTCAGCCCCAGCATTTT. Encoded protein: CASSLGGQGIQPQHF.

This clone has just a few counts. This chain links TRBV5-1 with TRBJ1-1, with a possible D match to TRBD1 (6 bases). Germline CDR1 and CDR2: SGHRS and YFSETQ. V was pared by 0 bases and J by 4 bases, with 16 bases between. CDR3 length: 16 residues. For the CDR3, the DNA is TGCGCCAGCAGCTTGGAGTGGCGGGGGCGCGGCACTGAAGCTTTCTTT. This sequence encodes CASSLEWRGRGTEAFF.

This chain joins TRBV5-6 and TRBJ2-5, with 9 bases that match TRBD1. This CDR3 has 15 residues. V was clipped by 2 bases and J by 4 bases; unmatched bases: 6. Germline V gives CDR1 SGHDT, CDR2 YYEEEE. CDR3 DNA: TGTGCCAGCAGCTTACGGGGGACAGGGCGAGAGACCCAGTACTTC. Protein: CASSLRGTGRETQYF.

This CDR3 reads CASSLTGTGEGYGYTF. CDR3 nucleotides: TGTGCCAGCAGCTTGACCGGGACAGGGGAGGGATATGGCTACACCTTC. The rearrangement joins TRBV5-4 to TRBJ1-2; 10 positions agree with TRBD1. The CDR3 covers 16 residues. Germline V CDR1 and CDR2: SGHNT, YYREEE (reference sequence). V lost 1 base to trimming and J lost 5 bases; unmatched junction nucleotides: 8.

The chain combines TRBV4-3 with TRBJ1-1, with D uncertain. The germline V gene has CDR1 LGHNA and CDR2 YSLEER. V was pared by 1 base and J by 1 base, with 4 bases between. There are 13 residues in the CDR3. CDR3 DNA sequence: TGCGCCAGCAGCCAAGTTCGGAACACTGAAGCTTTCTTT. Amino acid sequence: CASSQVRNTEAFF.

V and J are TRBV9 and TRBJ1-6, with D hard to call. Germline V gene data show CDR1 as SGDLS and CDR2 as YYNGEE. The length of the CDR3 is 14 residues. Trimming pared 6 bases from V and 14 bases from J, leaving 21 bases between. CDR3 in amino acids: CASTYSGEAVALHF. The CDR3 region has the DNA TGTGCCAGCACCTACTCGGGAGAGGCCGTAGCCCTCCACTTT.

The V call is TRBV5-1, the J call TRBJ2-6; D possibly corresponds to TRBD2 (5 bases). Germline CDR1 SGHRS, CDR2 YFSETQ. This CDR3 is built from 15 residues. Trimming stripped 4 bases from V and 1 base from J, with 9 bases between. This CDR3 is CASSPLASGANVLTF. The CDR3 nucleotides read TGCGCCAGCAGCCCCCTAGCTTCTGGGGCCAACGTCCTGACTTTC.

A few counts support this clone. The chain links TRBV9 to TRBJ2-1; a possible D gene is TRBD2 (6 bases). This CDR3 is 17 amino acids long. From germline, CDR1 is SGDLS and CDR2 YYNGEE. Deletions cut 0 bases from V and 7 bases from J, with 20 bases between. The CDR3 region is CASSVGFGDSPGNEQFF. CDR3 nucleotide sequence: TGTGCCAGCAGCGTAGGGTTTGGGGACTCGCCTGGGAATGAGCAGTTCTTC.

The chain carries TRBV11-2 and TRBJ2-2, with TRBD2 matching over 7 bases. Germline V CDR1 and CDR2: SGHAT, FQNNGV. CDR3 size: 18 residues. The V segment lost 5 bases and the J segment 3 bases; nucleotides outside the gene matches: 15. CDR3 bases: TGTGCCAGCAGCCCGCGACTAGCTTTTAGTCGTGACACCGGGGAGCTGTTTTTT. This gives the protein CASSPRLAFSRDTGELFF. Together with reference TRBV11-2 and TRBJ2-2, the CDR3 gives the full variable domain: EAGVAQSPRYKIIEKRQSVAFWCNPISGHATLYWYQQILGQGPKLLIQFQNNGVVDDSQLPKDRFSAERLKGVDSTLKIQPAKLEDSAVYLCASSPRLAFSRDTGELFFGEGSRLTVL.

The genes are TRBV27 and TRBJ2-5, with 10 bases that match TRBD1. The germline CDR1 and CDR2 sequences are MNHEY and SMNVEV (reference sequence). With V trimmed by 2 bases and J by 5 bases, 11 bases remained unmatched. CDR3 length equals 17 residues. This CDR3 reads CASSLAAGQGYVETQYF. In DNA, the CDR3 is TGTGCCAGCAGTTTAGCTGCGGGACAGGGGTATGTGGAGACCCAGTACTTC.